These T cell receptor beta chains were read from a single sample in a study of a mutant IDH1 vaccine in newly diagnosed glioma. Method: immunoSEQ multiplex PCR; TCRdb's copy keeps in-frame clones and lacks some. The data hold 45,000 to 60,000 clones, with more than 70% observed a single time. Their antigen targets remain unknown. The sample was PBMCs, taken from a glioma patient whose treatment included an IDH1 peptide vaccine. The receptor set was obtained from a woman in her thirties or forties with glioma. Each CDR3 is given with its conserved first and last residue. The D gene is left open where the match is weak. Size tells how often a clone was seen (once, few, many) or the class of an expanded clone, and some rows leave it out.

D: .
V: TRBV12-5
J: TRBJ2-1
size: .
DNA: TGTGCTAGTGGTTTGGGACGCGATGGGGCAAGGAACAATGAGCAGTTCTTC
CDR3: CASGLGRDGARNNEQFF

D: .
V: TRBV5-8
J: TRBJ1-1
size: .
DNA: TGTGCCAGCAGTCCTGGACGGTCGGCCGCGGACCCTGAAGCTTTCTTT
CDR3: CASSPGRSAADPEAFF

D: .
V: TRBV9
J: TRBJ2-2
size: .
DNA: TGTGCCAGCAGCGCCAGGACCACGAACACCGGGGAGCTGTTTTTT
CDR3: CASSARTTNTGELFF

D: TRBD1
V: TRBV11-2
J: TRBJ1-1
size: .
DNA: TGTGCCAGCAGCCCCGGGACAGCGAACACTGAAGCTTTCTTT
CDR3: CASSPGTANTEAFF

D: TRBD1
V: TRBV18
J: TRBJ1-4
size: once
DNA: TGTGCCAGCTCACCGGGACAGGGGGCCCGCGGAAAACTGTTTTTT
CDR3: CASSPGQGARGKLFF

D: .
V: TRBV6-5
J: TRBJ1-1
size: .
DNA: TGTGCCAGCATCTCTAGGAACACTGAAGCTTTCTTT
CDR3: CASISRNTEAFF

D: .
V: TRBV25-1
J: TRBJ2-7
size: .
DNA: TGTGCCAGCAGTGAACGGGGCTCCTACGAGCAGTACTTC
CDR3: CASSERGSYEQYF

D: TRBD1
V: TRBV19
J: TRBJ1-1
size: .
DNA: TGTGCCAGTAGTATCACAGGGGGCGCGTTAACTGAAGCTTTCTTT
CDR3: CASSITGGALTEAFF

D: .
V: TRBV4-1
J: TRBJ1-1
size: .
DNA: TGCGCCAGCAGCCAAGATTCCGCCCATGAAGCTTTCTTT
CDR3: CASSQDSAHEAFF

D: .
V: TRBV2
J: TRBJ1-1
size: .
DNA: TGTGCCAGCAGTGATTACTCGCTCCCTGAAGCTTTCTTT
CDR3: CASSDYSLPEAFF

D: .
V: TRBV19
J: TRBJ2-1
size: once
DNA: TGTGCCAGTAGCGAGGGACACTTTGGGCAAGGGGATGAGCAGTTCTTC
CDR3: CASSEGHFGQGDEQFF

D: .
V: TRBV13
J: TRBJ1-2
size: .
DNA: TGTGCCAGCAGCACCGGACAGCTCTATGGCTACACCTTC
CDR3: CASSTGQLYGYTF

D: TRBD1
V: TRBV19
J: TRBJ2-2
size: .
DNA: TGTGCCAGTAGTCCGCGGACAGGGCCCGGGGAGCTGCTTTTT
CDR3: CASSPRTGPGELLF

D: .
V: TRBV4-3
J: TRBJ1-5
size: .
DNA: TGCGCCAGCAGCCATTATACGGGTTCGGGTCAGCCCCAGCATTTT
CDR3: CASSHYTGSGQPQHF

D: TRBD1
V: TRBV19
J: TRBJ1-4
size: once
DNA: TGTGCCACCGGGACAGTGATTAATGAAAAACTGTTTTTT
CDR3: CATGTVINEKLFF

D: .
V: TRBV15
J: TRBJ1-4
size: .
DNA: TGTGCCACCAGCAGGGGGGAAGTCCCCGATGAAAAACTGTTTTTT
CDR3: CATSRGEVPDEKLFF

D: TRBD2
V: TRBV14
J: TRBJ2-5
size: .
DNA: TGTGCCAGCAGCCAAGAACTACCGGGACTAGCGTACGGGACCCAGTACTTC
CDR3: CASSQELPGLAYGTQYF

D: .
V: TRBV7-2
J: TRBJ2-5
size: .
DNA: TGTGCCAGCAGCTTAGGTGGGGGGGCGTACCAAGAGACCCAGTACTTC
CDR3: CASSLGGGAYQETQYF

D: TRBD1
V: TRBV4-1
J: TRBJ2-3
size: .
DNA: TGCGCCAGCAGCCTCCAGGGGGCTAGCACAGATACGCAGTATTTT
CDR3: CASSLQGASTDTQYF

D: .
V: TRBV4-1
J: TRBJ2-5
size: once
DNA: TGCGCCAGCAGCCAAGAAGGAACCCTGGGTCGGGAGACCCAGTACTTC
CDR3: CASSQEGTLGRETQYF

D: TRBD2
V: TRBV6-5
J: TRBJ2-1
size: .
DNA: TGTGCCAGCAGTTCCCTCTCTAGCGGGAGGGGCGAGCAGTTCTTC
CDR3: CASSSLSSGRGEQFF

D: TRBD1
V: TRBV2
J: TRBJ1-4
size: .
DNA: TGTGCCAGCAAGGGGACAGGGGGCAATGAAAAACTGTTTTTT
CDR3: CASKGTGGNEKLFF

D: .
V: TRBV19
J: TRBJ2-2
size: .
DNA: TGTGCCAGTAACTGGGTTAGCGGGGAGCTGTTTTTT
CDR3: CASNWVSGELFF

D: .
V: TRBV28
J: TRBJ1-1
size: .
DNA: TGTGCCAGCTGGGACCGAATGAACACTGAAGCTTTCTTT
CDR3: CASWDRMNTEAFF

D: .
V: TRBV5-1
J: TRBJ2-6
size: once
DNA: TGCGCCAGCAGCCCTCCTAACTCTGGGGCCAACGTCCTGACTTTC
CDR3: CASSPPNSGANVLTF

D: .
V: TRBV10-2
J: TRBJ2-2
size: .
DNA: TGCGCCAGCCTAAACGAGCCCTGGGGCACCGGGGAGCTGTTTTTT
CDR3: CASLNEPWGTGELFF

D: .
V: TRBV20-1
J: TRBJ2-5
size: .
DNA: TGCAGTGCTAGTGGGAAGGAGACCCAGTACTTC
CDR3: CSASGKETQYF

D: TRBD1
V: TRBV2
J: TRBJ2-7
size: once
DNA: TGTGCCAGCACCCCCCACTCCGGGACAGGGGGCGAGCAGTACTTC
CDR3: CASTPHSGTGGEQYF

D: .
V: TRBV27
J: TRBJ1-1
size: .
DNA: TGTGCCAGCAGTCTGGGACGGAACACTGAAGCTTTCTTT
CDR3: CASSLGRNTEAFF

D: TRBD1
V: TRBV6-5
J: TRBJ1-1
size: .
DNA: TGTGCCAGCAGTTCCACAGGGGGTCTGGGGAACACTGAAGCTTTCTTT
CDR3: CASSSTGGLGNTEAFF

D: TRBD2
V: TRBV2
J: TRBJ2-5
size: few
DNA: TGTGCCAGCAGTGAAGCTAGACTAGCGGGAGGGCAAAGGGAGACCCAGTACTTC
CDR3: CASSEARLAGGQRETQYF

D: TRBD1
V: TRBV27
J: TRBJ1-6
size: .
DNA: TGTGCCAGCAGTTCCCTGGGACAGTCCGGGAATTCACCCCTCCACTTT
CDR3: CASSSLGQSGNSPLHF

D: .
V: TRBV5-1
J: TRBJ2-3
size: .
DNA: TGCGCCAGCAGCTCACAAGCTAGCACAGATACGCAGTATTTT
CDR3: CASSSQASTDTQYF

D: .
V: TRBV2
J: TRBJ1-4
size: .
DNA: TGTGCCAGCAGTGAACGAGATAATGAAAAACTGTTTTTT
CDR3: CASSERDNEKLFF

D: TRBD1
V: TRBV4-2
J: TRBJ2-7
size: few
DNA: TGTGCCAGCAGCCAAGATCGACAGGGACGCTACGAGCAGTACTTC
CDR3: CASSQDRQGRYEQYF

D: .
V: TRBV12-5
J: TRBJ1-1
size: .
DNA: TGTGCTAGTGGTGAACAGGGGAACACTGAAGCTTTCTTT
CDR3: CASGEQGNTEAFF

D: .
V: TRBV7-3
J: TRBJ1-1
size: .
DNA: TGTGCCAGCAGCGCGGGACGGGAGGGATCCGAAGCTTTCTTT
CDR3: CASSAGREGSEAFF

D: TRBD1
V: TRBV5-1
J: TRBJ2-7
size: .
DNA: TGCGCCAGCAGCCCTCAGTCGGGGACAGGGTCCTACGAGCAGTACTTC
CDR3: CASSPQSGTGSYEQYF

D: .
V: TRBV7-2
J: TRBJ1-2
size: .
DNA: TGTGCCAGCAGCACCCAGGGTAACTATGGCTACACCTTC
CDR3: CASSTQGNYGYTF

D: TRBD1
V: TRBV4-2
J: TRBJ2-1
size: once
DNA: TGTGCCAGCAGCCAGCCCGGGACAGGGTACTACAATGAGCAGTTCTTC
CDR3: CASSQPGTGYYNEQFF